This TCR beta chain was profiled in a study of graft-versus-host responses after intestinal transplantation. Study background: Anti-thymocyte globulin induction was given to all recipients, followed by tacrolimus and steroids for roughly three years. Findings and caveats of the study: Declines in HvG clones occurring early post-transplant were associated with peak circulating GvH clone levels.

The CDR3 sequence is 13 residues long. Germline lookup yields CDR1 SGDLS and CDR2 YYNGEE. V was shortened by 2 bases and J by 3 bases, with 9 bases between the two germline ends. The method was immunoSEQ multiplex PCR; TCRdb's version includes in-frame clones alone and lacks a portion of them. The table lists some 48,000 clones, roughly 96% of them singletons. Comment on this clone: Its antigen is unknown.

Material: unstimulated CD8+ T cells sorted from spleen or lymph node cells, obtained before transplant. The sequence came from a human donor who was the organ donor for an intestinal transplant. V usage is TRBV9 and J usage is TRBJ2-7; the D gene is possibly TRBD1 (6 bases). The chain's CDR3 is CASSVEDSYEQYF. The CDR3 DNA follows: TGTGCCAGCAGCGTCGAGGACAGCTACGAGCAGTACTTC. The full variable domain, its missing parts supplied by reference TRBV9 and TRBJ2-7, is DSGVTQTPKHLITATGQRVTLRCSPRSGDLSVYWYQQSLDQGLQFLIQYYNGEERAKGNILERFSAQQFPDLHSELNLSSLELGDSALYFCASSVEDSYEQYFGPGTRLTVT.